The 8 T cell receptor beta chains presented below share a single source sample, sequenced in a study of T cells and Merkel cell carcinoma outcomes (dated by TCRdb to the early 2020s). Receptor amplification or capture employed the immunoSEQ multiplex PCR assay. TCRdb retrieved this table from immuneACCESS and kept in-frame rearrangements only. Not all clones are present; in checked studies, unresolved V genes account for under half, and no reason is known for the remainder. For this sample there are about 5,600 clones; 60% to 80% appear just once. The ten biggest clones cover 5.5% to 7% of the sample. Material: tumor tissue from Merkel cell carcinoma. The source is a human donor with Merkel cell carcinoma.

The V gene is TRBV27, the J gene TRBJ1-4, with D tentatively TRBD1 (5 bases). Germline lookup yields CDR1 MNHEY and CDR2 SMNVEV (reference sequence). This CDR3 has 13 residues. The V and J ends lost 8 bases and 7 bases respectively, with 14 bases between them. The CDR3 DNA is TGTGCCAGCCGTAGCGGGGGAGGTGAAAAACTGTTTTTT. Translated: CASRSGGGEKLFF. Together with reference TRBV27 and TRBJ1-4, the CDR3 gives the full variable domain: EAQVTQNPRYLITVTGKKLTVTCSQNMNHEYMSWYRQDPGLGLRQIYYSMNVEVTDKGDVPEGYKVSRKEKRNFPLILESPSPNQTSLYFCASRSGGGEKLFFGSGTQLSVL.

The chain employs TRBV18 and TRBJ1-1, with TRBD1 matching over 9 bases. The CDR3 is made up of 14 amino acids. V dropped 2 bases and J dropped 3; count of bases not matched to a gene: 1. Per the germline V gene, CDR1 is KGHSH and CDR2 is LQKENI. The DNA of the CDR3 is TGTGCCAGCTCACCAAGGACAGGGGACACTGAAGCTTTCTTT. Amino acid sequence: CASSPRTGDTEAFF.

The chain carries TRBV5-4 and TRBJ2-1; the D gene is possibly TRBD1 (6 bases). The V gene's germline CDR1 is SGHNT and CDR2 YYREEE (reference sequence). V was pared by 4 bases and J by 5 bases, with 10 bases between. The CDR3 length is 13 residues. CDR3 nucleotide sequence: TGTGCCAGCAGCCCTCCAGGGGACAATGAGCAGTTCTTC. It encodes CASSPPGDNEQFF.

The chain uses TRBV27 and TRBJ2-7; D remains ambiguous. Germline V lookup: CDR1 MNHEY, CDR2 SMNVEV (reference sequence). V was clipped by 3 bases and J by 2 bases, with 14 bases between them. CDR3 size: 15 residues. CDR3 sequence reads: CASSLDGQNPYEQYF. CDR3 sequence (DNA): TGTGCCAGCAGTTTGGACGGCCAAAATCCCTACGAGCAGTACTTC.

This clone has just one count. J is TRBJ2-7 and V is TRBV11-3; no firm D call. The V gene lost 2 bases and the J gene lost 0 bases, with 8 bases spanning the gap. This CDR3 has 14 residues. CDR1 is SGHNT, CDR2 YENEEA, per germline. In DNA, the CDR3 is TGTGCCAGCAGCTTAAATGGGCTCTCCTACGAGCAGTACTTC. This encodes CASSLNGLSYEQYF. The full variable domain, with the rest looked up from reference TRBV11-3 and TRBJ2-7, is EAGVVQSPRYKIIEKKQPVAFWCNPISGHNTLYWYLQNLGQGPELLIRYENEEAVDDSQLPKDRFSAERLKGVDSTLKIQPAELGDSAVYLCASSLNGLSYEQYFGPGTRLTVT.

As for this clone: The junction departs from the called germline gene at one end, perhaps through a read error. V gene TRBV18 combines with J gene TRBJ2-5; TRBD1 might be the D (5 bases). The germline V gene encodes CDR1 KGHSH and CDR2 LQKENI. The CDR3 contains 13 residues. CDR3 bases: TGTACCAGCTCACAGGTTGTGGAAGAGACCCAGTACTTC. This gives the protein CTSSQVVEETQYF.

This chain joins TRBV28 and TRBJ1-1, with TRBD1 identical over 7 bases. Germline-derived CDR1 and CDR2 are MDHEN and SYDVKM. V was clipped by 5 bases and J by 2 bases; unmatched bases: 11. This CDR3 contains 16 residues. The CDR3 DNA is TGTGCCAGCAGTACGACAGGGTGGAGGGTTAACACTGAAGCTTTCTTT. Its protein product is CASSTTGWRVNTEAFF.

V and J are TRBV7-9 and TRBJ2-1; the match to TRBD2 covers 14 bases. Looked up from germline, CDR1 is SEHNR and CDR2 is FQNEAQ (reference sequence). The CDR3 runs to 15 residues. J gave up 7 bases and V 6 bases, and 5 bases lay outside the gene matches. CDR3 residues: CASSFGTSGRNEQFF. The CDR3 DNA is TGTGCCAGCAGTTTCGGGACTAGCGGGAGAAATGAGCAGTTCTTC.